A selection of T cell receptor beta chains follows, all from one sample in a study of shared T cell receptors in the human thymus. Generated by immunoSEQ multiplex PCR, the TCRdb table keeps only in-frame clones and is missing some. The sample contains about 660,000 clones, approximately 88% of which appear only once. A further study also used this sample, focusing on human thymus T cells.

The sequenced material came from thymocytes. The receptors come from a boy under three years old with a congenital heart defect. The CDR3 runs from the conserved cysteine through the conserved F or W. The D gene is left open where the match is weak. Clone size is stated in some rows and not others, as once, few, many or a class when expanded.

v_gene: TRBV4-2
d_gene: -
abundance: once
j_gene: TRBJ2-3
CDR3nt: TGTGCCAGCAGCCCTCCCCGCGGGGTGTTCGGCGAGAAGTATTTT
CDR3aa: CASSPPRGVFGEKYF

v_gene: TRBV4-2
d_gene: TRBD2
abundance: -
j_gene: TRBJ2-4
CDR3nt: TGTGCCAGCAGCCACCTAGCGGTACTAGCCAAAAACATTCAGTACTTC
CDR3aa: CASSHLAVLAKNIQYF

v_gene: TRBV7-6
d_gene: TRBD1
abundance: -
j_gene: TRBJ2-5
CDR3nt: TGTGCCAGCAGCTTGGGTAGGGGGCCAGAGACCCAGTACTTC
CDR3aa: CASSLGRGPETQYF

v_gene: TRBV10-3
d_gene: TRBD1
abundance: few
j_gene: TRBJ1-3
CDR3nt: TGTGCCATCACCGCTGATCAGGGGGAGGGAAACACCATATATTTT
CDR3aa: CAITADQGEGNTIYF

v_gene: TRBV14
d_gene: -
abundance: -
j_gene: TRBJ1-1
CDR3nt: TGTGCCAGCAGCCAAGGTTTGGAGAAAACTGAAGCTTTCTTT
CDR3aa: CASSQGLEKTEAFF

v_gene: TRBV6-5
d_gene: -
abundance: -
j_gene: TRBJ2-7
CDR3nt: TGTGCCAGCAGTGGAGGGACGGAGCAGTACTTC
CDR3aa: CASSGGTEQYF

v_gene: TRBV15
d_gene: -
abundance: -
j_gene: TRBJ1-5
CDR3nt: TGTGCCACCAGCAGAGATGAGAGGAATCAGCCCCAGCATTTT
CDR3aa: CATSRDERNQPQHF

v_gene: TRBV5-8
d_gene: TRBD1
abundance: -
j_gene: TRBJ1-2
CDR3nt: TGTGCCAGCAGCTGGAGGGGGCGCGTTGATGGCTACACCTTC
CDR3aa: CASSWRGRVDGYTF

v_gene: TRBV11-2
d_gene: TRBD2
abundance: once
j_gene: TRBJ2-1
CDR3nt: TGTGCCAGCAGCTTAGATGGGACTAGCGGGAGGAGTTACAATGAGCAGTTCTTC
CDR3aa: CASSLDGTSGRSYNEQFF

v_gene: TRBV10-3
d_gene: -
abundance: -
j_gene: TRBJ2-7
CDR3nt: TGTGCCATCAGCGCAGGGAACGAGCAGTACTTC
CDR3aa: CAISAGNEQYF

v_gene: TRBV28
d_gene: TRBD1
abundance: once
j_gene: TRBJ2-3
CDR3nt: TGTGCCAGCACCAGACAGGGGGAAGATACGCAGTATTTT
CDR3aa: CASTRQGEDTQYF

v_gene: TRBV11-2
d_gene: -
abundance: -
j_gene: TRBJ1-4
CDR3nt: TGTGCCAGCAGACTACTTCCGGGACATGAGGAAAAACTGTTTTTT
CDR3aa: CASRLLPGHEEKLFF

v_gene: TRBV4-1
d_gene: TRBD2
abundance: once
j_gene: TRBJ2-3
CDR3nt: TGCGCCAGCAGCCAAGCGTGGCGGGAGGGTAGCACAGATACGCAGTATTTT
CDR3aa: CASSQAWREGSTDTQYF

v_gene: TRBV27
d_gene: TRBD1
abundance: -
j_gene: TRBJ2-7
CDR3nt: TGTGCCAGCAAGGGGGCATCCTCCTACGAGCAGTACTTC
CDR3aa: CASKGASSYEQYF

v_gene: TRBV5-1
d_gene: -
abundance: once
j_gene: TRBJ1-3
CDR3nt: TGCGCCAGCAGCTTGGATGCAGGGCCTGGAAACACCATATATTTT
CDR3aa: CASSLDAGPGNTIYF

v_gene: TRBV5-6
d_gene: TRBD2
abundance: -
j_gene: TRBJ2-5
CDR3nt: TGTGCCAGCAGCTTGGAATCGGCGGGAGGGACAGAGACCCAGTACTTC
CDR3aa: CASSLESAGGTETQYF

v_gene: TRBV13
d_gene: -
abundance: -
j_gene: TRBJ2-1
CDR3nt: TGTGCCAGCAGCCCCTTCCTCTACAATGAGCAGTTCTTC
CDR3aa: CASSPFLYNEQFF

v_gene: TRBV5-1
d_gene: -
abundance: -
j_gene: TRBJ2-5
CDR3nt: TGCGCCAGCAGCTTGGTGGGCAGGGCGAAAGAGACCCAGTACTTC
CDR3aa: CASSLVGRAKETQYF

v_gene: TRBV28
d_gene: TRBD1
abundance: -
j_gene: TRBJ1-1
CDR3nt: TGTGCCAGCAGGCGAGACAGGGGAGGGAGGAACACTGAAGCTTTCTTT
CDR3aa: CASRRDRGGRNTEAFF

v_gene: TRBV7-9
d_gene: TRBD1
abundance: -
j_gene: TRBJ2-7
CDR3nt: TGTGCCAGCAGCCAAGGACAGGTGTCCCTCTACGAGCAGTACTTC
CDR3aa: CASSQGQVSLYEQYF

v_gene: TRBV28
d_gene: TRBD2
abundance: -
j_gene: TRBJ2-3
CDR3nt: TGTGCCAGCAGCCAAAAGCGGGAGCGCACAGATACGCAGTATTTT
CDR3aa: CASSQKRERTDTQYF

v_gene: TRBV28
d_gene: -
abundance: -
j_gene: TRBJ1-2
CDR3nt: TGTGCCAGCAGTTTAAGCCCGGGGAGGGGCTATGGCTACACCTTC
CDR3aa: CASSLSPGRGYGYTF

v_gene: TRBV7-2
d_gene: -
abundance: -
j_gene: TRBJ1-3
CDR3nt: TGTGCCAGCAGCTTAGTTGGAGGGAACTCTGGAAACACCATATATTTT
CDR3aa: CASSLVGGNSGNTIYF

v_gene: TRBV9
d_gene: TRBD1
abundance: -
j_gene: TRBJ1-2
CDR3nt: TGTGCCAGCAGCAGGGGACAGACCCCTGATGGCTACACCTTC
CDR3aa: CASSRGQTPDGYTF

v_gene: TRBV7-6
d_gene: TRBD2
abundance: -
j_gene: TRBJ2-3
CDR3nt: TGTGCCAGCAGCTTAGGGACTAGCGGGCCCACAGATACGCAGTATTTT
CDR3aa: CASSLGTSGPTDTQYF

v_gene: TRBV15
d_gene: -
abundance: -
j_gene: TRBJ2-5
CDR3nt: TGTGCCACCAGCAGAGATGCGGCAGAGACCCAGTACTTC
CDR3aa: CATSRDAAETQYF

v_gene: TRBV6-4
d_gene: TRBD1
abundance: -
j_gene: TRBJ2-1
CDR3nt: TGTGCCAGCAGTGACTCCTGGACAGGGACGAATGAACAGTTCTTC
CDR3aa: CASSDSWTGTNEQFF

v_gene: TRBV6-1
d_gene: TRBD2
abundance: -
j_gene: TRBJ2-5
CDR3nt: TGTGCCAGCAGTGTGGGACTAGCGTGCCAAGAGACCCAGTACTTC
CDR3aa: CASSVGLACQETQYF

v_gene: TRBV7-2
d_gene: -
abundance: -
j_gene: TRBJ1-2
CDR3nt: TGTGCCAGCATCCCAGGGCCAGGCGGCTATGGCTACACCTTC
CDR3aa: CASIPGPGGYGYTF

v_gene: TRBV9
d_gene: TRBD1
abundance: -
j_gene: TRBJ2-7
CDR3nt: TGTGCCAGCAGCCCCGGTAGGACAGGGACGTTCCCCTGCTACGAGCAGTACTTC
CDR3aa: CASSPGRTGTFPCYEQYF

v_gene: TRBV9
d_gene: TRBD2
abundance: -
j_gene: TRBJ2-7
CDR3nt: TGTGCCAGCAGCGCATCCGTACCGGGACTAGCGGGAGGGTCCTCCTACGAGCAGTACTTC
CDR3aa: CASSASVPGLAGGSSYEQYF

v_gene: TRBV4-2
d_gene: -
abundance: once
j_gene: TRBJ2-7
CDR3nt: TGTGCCAGCAGCCAAGATCGGCTAGCGTCTAGCGAGCAGTACTTC
CDR3aa: CASSQDRLASSEQYF

v_gene: TRBV19
d_gene: -
abundance: -
j_gene: TRBJ2-7
CDR3nt: TGTGCCAGTAGTCCCGGCGGAGGCTCCTACGAGCAGTACTTC
CDR3aa: CASSPGGGSYEQYF

v_gene: TRBV6-5
d_gene: -
abundance: -
j_gene: TRBJ2-2
CDR3nt: TGTGCCAGCAGTTCAGGGCAGAACACCGGGGAGCTGTTTTTT
CDR3aa: CASSSGQNTGELFF

v_gene: TRBV28
d_gene: TRBD2
abundance: -
j_gene: TRBJ2-1
CDR3nt: TGTGCCAGCAGACGACGGACTAGCGGGACCAATGAGCAGTTCTTC
CDR3aa: CASRRRTSGTNEQFF

v_gene: TRBV18
d_gene: -
abundance: few
j_gene: TRBJ1-1
CDR3nt: TGTGCCAGCTCACCAGACAGGTCCACTGAAGCTTTCTTT
CDR3aa: CASSPDRSTEAFF

v_gene: TRBV15
d_gene: -
abundance: -
j_gene: TRBJ2-1
CDR3nt: TGTGCCACCAGGTTTCTAGGGAGCTCCTACAATGAGCAGTTCTTC
CDR3aa: CATRFLGSSYNEQFF